This T cell receptor (beta chain) was found in a study of T cells after yellow fever vaccination. TCRdb used MiXCR to reprocess the 5' RACE reads, holding one entry per CDR3 protein. The table shows around 300,000 distinct CDR3 sequences, with about 4% occurring only once. The specimen was PBMCs, collected 5 days after the yellow fever booster vaccination. The clonotype originates from a man aged 18 to 30 who received the YFV17D yellow fever vaccine.

In DNA form, the CDR3 reads TGCAGTGCTAGAGTGGGGACACAACTCTATGGCTACACCTTC. It is translated as CSARVGTQLYGYTF. V and J are TRBV20-1 and TRBJ1-2; D is perhaps TRBD1 (6 bases). V was clipped by 1 base and J by 4 bases, with 13 bases between them. CDR3 size: 14 residues. Germline CDR1 and CDR2: DFQATT and SNEGSKA (reference sequence).